The clone carrying this T cell receptor (beta chain) was counted between two and nine times. Mismatch with germline at one junction end may stem from a read error. Repertoires were generated with immunoSEQ multiplex PCR, while TCRdb's copy carries only in-frame clones and drops some. The sample holds about 230,000 clones, roughly four fifths seen once. This entry is derived from a study of blood T cell repertoires in COVID-19. Study at large: The samples span acute and convalescent COVID-19 from the United States, Italy and Spain.

Germline CDR1 SGDLS, CDR2 YYNGEE. The CDR3 runs 16 residues. The chain couples TRBV9 to TRBJ1-2, with 7 positions matching TRBD1. Specimen: peripheral blood. This TCR was sampled from a woman of 80 years or more with COVID-19, enrolled during active disease. CDR3 loop: CASTPGGKGQNYGYTF. As DNA, the CDR3 is TGTGCCAGCACCCCTGGGGGTAAGGGACAGAACTACGGCTACACCTTC.